These 15 T cell receptor beta chains came from one sample sequenced in a study of T cell responses to AZD1222 COVID-19 vaccine. Profiled with immunoSEQ multiplex PCR; TCRdb holds only in-frame clones, not every one. Of about 190,000 clones listed, about 94% are singletons. The sequenced sample was peripheral blood, obtained on day 0 of AZD1222 vaccination. These receptors were collected from an adult in good health.

This chain joins TRBV11-3 and TRBJ2-3; D not certain. CDR3 length: 14 amino acids. Germline CDR1 is SGHNT and CDR2 is YENEEA. Trimming stripped 3 bases from V and 6 bases from J, with 13 bases between. The chain's CDR3 is CASSLGPLEDTQYF. Written as DNA, the CDR3 is TGTGCCAGCAGCTTGGGCCCCCTGGAGGATACGCAGTATTTT.

This rearrangement joins TRBV6-1 to TRBJ2-2; D is unresolved. V was clipped by 2 bases and J by 5 bases, with 6 bases between them. The germline gives CDR1 MNHNS, CDR2 SASEGT. This CDR3 is built from 13 residues. The CDR3 loop is CASSETETGELFF. The CDR3 region has the DNA TGTGCCAGCAGTGAAACAGAGACCGGGGAGCTGTTTTTT.

V gene TRBV9 combines with J gene TRBJ1-6; D uncertain. The CDR3 runs to 17 residues. CDR1 is SGDLS and CDR2 is YYNGEE in the germline V gene. Trimming removed 3 bases at V and 0 bases at J, with 13 bases between. CDR3 loop: CASSDSAPSSYNSPLHF. The CDR3 region has the DNA TGTGCCAGCAGCGACAGCGCCCCGAGCTCCTATAATTCACCCCTCCACTTT. Using reference TRBV9 and TRBJ1-6 for the parts outside the CDR3, the full variable domain is DSGVTQTPKHLITATGQRVTLRCSPRSGDLSVYWYQQSLDQGLQFLIQYYNGEERAKGNILERFSAQQFPDLHSELNLSSLELGDSALYFCASSDSAPSSYNSPLHFGNGTRLTVT.

This chain links TRBV3-1 (or the pseudogene TRBV3-2) with TRBJ2-1; no reliable D call. CDR1 is LGHDT and CDR2 is YNNKEL in the germline V gene (reference sequence). Deletions cut 7 bases from V and 4 bases from J, with 17 bases between. The CDR3 has 15 amino acids. The CDR3 reads CASTPGGRTYNEQFF. In nucleotides, the CDR3 is TGTGCCAGCACCCCGGGTGGCAGAACTTACAATGAGCAGTTCTTC.

The V gene is TRBV9, the J gene TRBJ1-2; D call uncertain. V lost 0 bases to trimming and J lost 4 bases, with 19 bases between them. This CDR3 contains 17 residues. CDR1 and CDR2 from the germline V gene are SGDLS and YYNGEE. The CDR3: CASSVDLAENPFYGYTF. The CDR3 DNA reads as TGTGCCAGCAGCGTAGATCTGGCAGAAAATCCATTCTATGGCTACACCTTC.

This clone was seen a single time. This CDR3 is CASSYGGFSVSQETQYF. CDR3 bases: TGTGCCAGCAGTTATGGGGGCTTTAGCGTATCCCAAGAGACCCAGTACTTC. The chain has TRBV28 and TRBJ2-5; the D gene is possibly TRBD1 (6 bases). This CDR3 comprises 17 residues. The V end was cut by 4 bases, the J end by 1 base, with 19 bases between. From germline, CDR1 is MDHEN and CDR2 SYDVKM.

V and J are TRBV18 and TRBJ1-5; D call uncertain. V lost 2 bases to trimming and J lost 7 bases, with 6 bases between them. Germline lookup yields CDR1 KGHSH and CDR2 LQKENI. CDR3 size: 12 residues. Here the CDR3 DNA reads TGTGCCAGCTCACCATCGGGCCAGCCCCAGCATTTT. Residues: CASSPSGQPQHF.

This clone was detected only once. This chain uses TRBV11-2 with TRBJ2-6; D uncertain. Germline CDR1 reads SGHAT; CDR2 reads FQNNGV. The V end was cut by 5 bases, the J end by 2 bases, with 10 bases between. The CDR3 length is 15 residues. The CDR3 sequence: CASSLSDTGANVLTF. The DNA for the CDR3 is TGTGCCAGCAGCCTCAGTGACACTGGGGCCAACGTCCTGACTTTC.

The chain carries TRBV11-1 and TRBJ2-7; D remains unclear. The CDR3 totals 14 residues. Trimming took off 5 bases at V and 3 bases at J, with 14 bases between the two ends. CDR1 is SGHAT, CDR2 FQDESV, per germline (reference sequence). CDR3 coding DNA: TGTGCCAGCAGCCTCCGGGTGGGGATCTACGAGCAGTACTTC. It yields the protein CASSLRVGIYEQYF. Full variable domain (rest looked up from reference TRBV11-1 and TRBJ2-7): EAEVAQSPRYKITEKSQAVAFWCDPISGHATLYWYRQILGQGPELLVQFQDESVVDDSQLPKDRFSAERLKGVDSTLKIQPAELGDSAMYLCASSLRVGIYEQYFGPGTRLTVT.

The rearrangement uses TRBV19 and TRBJ1-5; the D is unclear. CDR1 LNHDA and CDR2 SQIVND come from the germline V gene (reference sequence). There are 14 residues in the CDR3. With 3 bases removed from V and 0 bases from J, the gap between germline ends came to 6 bases. The CDR3 nucleotides are TGTGCCAGTAGTATTGCTGGTAGCAATCAGCCCCAGCATTTT. The encoded protein is CASSIAGSNQPQHF. Full variable domain (rest looked up from reference TRBV19 and TRBJ1-5): DGGITQSPKYLFRKEGQNVTLSCEQNLNHDAMYWYRQDPGQGLRLIYYSQIVNDFQKGDIAEGYSVSREKKESFPLTVTSAQKNPTAFYLCASSIAGSNQPQHFGDGTRLSIL.

V is TRBV10-2 and J is TRBJ2-5; D remains ambiguous. CDR1 WSHSY and CDR2 SAAADI come from the germline V gene. The CDR3 runs 10 residues. V shed 7 bases and J shed 5 bases, with 5 bases lying between them. The CDR3 is CASMAETQYF. The CDR3 DNA reads TGCGCCAGCATGGCGGAGACCCAGTACTTC.

This chain connects TRBV11-1 to TRBJ1-4; no clear D. The CDR3 length is 13 residues. V was clipped by 5 bases and J by 8 bases, with 12 bases between them. Germline V CDR1 and CDR2: SGHAT, FQDESV (reference sequence). This chain's CDR3 is CASSPGGSEKLFF. In DNA form, the CDR3 reads TGTGCCAGCAGCCCCGGAGGGAGCGAAAAACTGTTTTTT.

The J gene is TRBJ2-1, the V gene TRBV5-4, with 13 bases matching TRBD2. CDR1 is SGHNT and CDR2 is YYREEE in the germline V gene (reference sequence). The CDR3 has 15 amino acids. V lost 5 bases and J lost 10; bases outside the gene matches: 9. CDR3 nucleotides: TGTGCCAGCAGGGCCGGGACTAGCGGGAACGGGGAGCAGTTCTTC. The encoded protein is CASRAGTSGNGEQFF.

The chain has TRBV24-1 and TRBJ1-5; weak D call: TRBD1 (5 bases). The CDR3 spans 13 residues. CDR1 and CDR2 from the germline V gene are KGHDR and SFDVKD. The germline V and J ends were trimmed by 6 bases and 4 bases, with 9 bases remaining between them. CDR3 loop: CATSPRGNQPQHF. The CDR3 DNA is TGTGCCACCAGTCCCCGGGGGAATCAGCCCCAGCATTTT.

V usage is TRBV19 and J usage is TRBJ1-3, with 8 bases fitting TRBD1. Germline CDR1 reads LNHDA; CDR2 reads SQIVND (reference sequence). The CDR3 contains 14 residues. V lost 7 bases, J lost 0 bases, and 2 bases stayed unmatched. CDR3 sequence reads: CASTGTGSGNTIYF. CDR3 bases: TGTGCCAGTACCGGGACAGGCTCTGGAAACACCATATATTTT.